This passage covers 17 T cell receptor beta chains from one sample sequenced in a study of shared clonotypes between healthy human individuals. The table came from immunoSEQ multiplex PCR; TCRdb's copy has only in-frame clones and leaves some out. The sample carries 980,000 or so clones, 60% to 85% recorded once. The sample consisted of memory CD4+ T cells sorted from blood. Indicated subset: CD45RA-negative fraction. The receptors shown here come from a man younger than 30 in good health.

The chain is built from TRBV9 and TRBJ2-5; D perhaps matches TRBD2 (6 bases). Germline assignment: CDR1 SGDLS and CDR2 YYNGEE. The CDR3 is made up of 16 amino acids. With 0 bases removed from V and 5 bases from J, the gap between germline ends came to 17 bases. Here the CDR3 reads CASSVDGGKRRETQYF. Here the CDR3 DNA reads TGTGCCAGCAGCGTAGATGGAGGGAAGAGAAGGGAGACCCAGTACTTC.

This chain joins TRBV30 and TRBJ1-2; D ambiguous. Trimming removed 7 bases from V and 4 bases from J, with 10 bases in between. The CDR3 is 11 residues long. Germline V lookup: CDR1 GTSNPN, CDR2 SVGIG (reference sequence). The CDR3 DNA reads as TGTGCCTTGGACGGCCTCTATGGCTACACCTTC. This gives the protein CALDGLYGYTF.

Points on this clone: The sample holds other DNA sequences that translate to the same CDR3. V gene TRBV30 combines with J gene TRBJ2-7; D uncertain. The CDR3 runs to 11 residues. The V end was cut by 0 bases, the J end by 4 bases, with 4 bases between. Germline V gene sequence: CDR1 GTSNPN, CDR2 SVGIG (reference sequence). Written as DNA, the CDR3 is TGTGCCTGGAGTGTACGGTACGAGCAGTACTTC. Its protein product is CAWSVRYEQYF. Combining the CDR3 with reference TRBV30 and TRBJ2-7 gives the whole variable domain SQTIHQWPATLVQPVGSPLSLECTVEGTSNPNLYWYRQAAGRGLQLLFYSVGIGQISSEVPQNLSASRPQDRQFILSSKKLLLSDSGFYLCAWSVRYEQYFGPGTRLTVT.

This chain joins TRBV5-4 and TRBJ2-1; D might be TRBD2 (7 bases). Germline V gives CDR1 SGHNT, CDR2 YYREEE (reference sequence). The CDR3 runs to 15 residues. The germline V and J ends were trimmed by 5 bases and 3 bases, with 15 bases remaining between them. The DNA of the CDR3 is TGTGCCAGCAGTAGTCGGGGGGCAAACTACAATGAGCAGTTCTTC. Translation: CASSSRGANYNEQFF. The whole variable domain, filled in from reference TRBV5-4 and TRBJ2-1, reads ETGVTQSPTHLIKTRGQQVTLRCSSQSGHNTVSWYQQALGQGPQFIFQYYREEENGRGNFPPRFSGLQFPNYSSELNVNALELDDSALYLCASSSRGANYNEQFFGPGTRLTVL.

The chain couples TRBV4-1 to TRBJ2-5; a weak D match, TRBD1 (6 bases). V was cut by 0 bases and J by 5 bases, with 13 bases left in between. CDR1 and CDR2 (germline): MGHRA, YSYEKL. The CDR3 has 15 amino acids. In DNA, the CDR3 is TGCGCCAGCAGCCAAGAGGGGGCTATGGTGGAGACCCAGTACTTC. Amino acids: CASSQEGAMVETQYF.

In regard to this clone: The identical CDR3 is also encoded by other nucleotide sequences in the sample. The genes are TRBV30 and TRBJ2-2; D may be TRBD2 (5 bases). Trimming pared 2 bases from V and 1 base from J, leaving 8 bases between. The CDR3 is 14 residues long. Per the germline V gene, CDR1 is GTSNPN and CDR2 is SVGIG (reference sequence). The CDR3 nucleotides are TGTGCCTGGAGTTCCGGGATGAACACCGGGGAGCTGTTTTTT. Its protein is CAWSSGMNTGELFF. The variable domain in full, completed from reference TRBV30 and TRBJ2-2, reads SQTIHQWPATLVQPVGSPLSLECTVEGTSNPNLYWYRQAAGRGLQLLFYSVGIGQISSEVPQNLSASRPQDRQFILSSKKLLLSDSGFYLCAWSSGMNTGELFFGEGSRLTVL.

This clone was detected ten times or more. The rearrangement links TRBV27 to TRBJ2-7; unclear D gene. Trimming took off 0 bases at V and 3 bases at J, with 12 bases between the two ends. Germline-derived CDR1 and CDR2 are MNHEY and SMNVEV (reference sequence). CDR3 size: 15 residues. Here the CDR3 DNA reads TGTGCCAGCAGTTTATCGGGCAGGTGGAGCTACGAGCAGTACTTC. Residues: CASSLSGRWSYEQYF.

About this clone itself: A read error may be the cause here, since a much bigger clone is one base away. Other DNA sequences from this sample encode an identical CDR3 as well. The V call is TRBV5-4, the J call TRBJ2-2; D perhaps matches TRBD1 (6 bases). The CDR3 consists of 14 residues. Germline V CDR1 and CDR2: SGHNT, YYREEE (reference sequence). The V end lost 0 bases, the J end lost 4 bases, and 7 bases lay between the germline ends. The CDR3 loop is CASSLDRATGELFF. DNA for the CDR3: TGTGCCAGCAGCTTGGACAGGGCCACCGGGGAGCTGTTTTTT.

This clone was detected many times. This sequence joins TRBV2 and TRBJ1-1; D is undetermined. Trimming removed 8 bases at V and 1 base at J, with 8 bases between. The CDR3 contains 12 residues. Germline CDR1 and CDR2: SNHLY and FYNNEI. The CDR3 is CASHNWNTEAFF. CDR3 bases: TGTGCCAGCCATAACTGGAACACTGAAGCTTTCTTT.

Note on this clone: Distinct nucleotide sequences in the sample also encode this CDR3. This sequence joins TRBV5-6 and TRBJ2-7; D tentatively fits TRBD1 or TRBD2 (6 bases each). The CDR3 sequence is 14 residues long. The V end was cut by 2 bases, the J end by 4 bases, with 13 bases between. Germline assignment: CDR1 SGHDT and CDR2 YYEEEE. CDR3 in DNA: TGTGCCAGCAGCTTACAGGGAGGTGGTTACGAGCAGTACTTC. Amino acids: CASSLQGGGYEQYF.

This chain links TRBV28 with TRBJ2-3; a weak D match, TRBD2 (5 bases). Germline CDR1 MDHEN, CDR2 SYDVKM. The CDR3 extends over 14 amino acids. Trimming pared 4 bases from V and 2 bases from J, leaving 10 bases between. DNA for the CDR3: TGTGCCAGCAGTTCGGCGGGTTCCACAGATACGCAGTATTTT. Translating it yields CASSSAGSTDTQYF.

As concerns this clone: Within the sample, other DNA sequences also encode this same CDR3. V and J are TRBV12-5 and TRBJ2-2; weak D call: TRBD2 (6 bases). CDR1 is LGHNT and CDR2 is FRNRAP in the germline V gene. This CDR3 contains 14 residues. Trimming stripped 5 bases from V and 1 base from J, with 8 bases between. The CDR3 here is CASGLGGNTGELFF. CDR3 DNA: TGTGCTAGTGGTCTGGGGGGGAACACCGGGGAGCTGTTTTTT.

The chain uses TRBV11-3 and TRBJ1-1; TRBD1 might be the D (6 bases). Trimming took 5 bases from V and 9 from J, leaving 16 bases between them. CDR1 and CDR2 (germline): SGHNT, YENEEA. CDR3 size: 13 residues. The CDR3 spells CASSQNERGKAFF. CDR3 DNA: TGTGCCAGCAGCCAAAACGAAAGGGGGAAAGCTTTCTTT.

This clone was recorded many times. The chain recombines TRBV7-2 with TRBJ1-2; 9 positions agree with TRBD1. CDR1 is SGHTA, CDR2 FQGNSA, per germline. The V and J ends lost 2 bases and 4 bases, in that order; junction bases with no gene match: 8. The CDR3 covers 16 residues. CDR3 sequence reads: CASSLPHRGQGYGYTF. In nucleotides, the CDR3 is TGTGCCAGCAGCTTACCCCACCGGGGACAGGGCTATGGCTACACCTTC.

The CDR3 loop reads CASTPGVYSNQPQHF. The CDR3 region has the DNA TGTGCCAGTACTCCTGGGGTATATAGCAATCAGCCCCAGCATTTT. The genes are TRBV19 and TRBJ1-5; D uncertain. The CDR3 has 15 residues. V lost 7 bases and J 0 bases, leaving 13 bases between the germline ends. CDR1 and CDR2 (germline): LNHDA, SQIVND (reference sequence).

CDR3 DNA sequence: TGTGCCTGGAAAGTGAGCTACGAGCAGTACTTC. It translates to CAWKVSYEQYF. The chain joins TRBV30 to TRBJ2-7, with D uncertain. The germline V gene encodes CDR1 GTSNPN and CDR2 SVGIG (reference sequence). The germline V and J ends were trimmed by 4 bases and 3 bases, with 7 bases remaining between them. This CDR3 contains 11 residues.

This clone has just one count. The chain employs TRBV6-1 and TRBJ1-2; perhaps TRBD1 as D (5 bases). Trimming took 2 bases from V and 8 from J, leaving 15 bases between them. This CDR3 comprises 14 residues. Germline values: CDR1 MNHNS, CDR2 SASEGT. CDR3 nucleotide sequence: TGTGCCAGCAGTGAAAGGGGTCCTACCGAAGGCTACACCTTC. This translates into CASSERGPTEGYTF.